This T cell receptor beta chain derives from a study of blood T cell repertoires in COVID-19. Overall study context: In each case, the material was cDNA or gDNA derived from T cells, B-cell-depleted T cells, or PBMCs.

V shed 3 bases and J shed 0 bases, with 14 bases lying between them. Germline values: CDR1 KGHDR, CDR2 SFDVKD. The CDR3 is made up of 17 amino acids. Under the authors' procedure: For nucleated cells, counts were estimated from reference gene primer amplification. Sequencing was performed with immunoSEQ multiplex PCR; in TCRdb, only in-frame clones are kept and a portion is missing. The V and J calls and clone size come from that table; D and trimming were worked out from the DNA. Altogether approximately 240,000 clones are present, 87% being singletons, with the ten largest covering approximately 12%.

This clonotype originated in a woman aged 18-35 years who had recovered from COVID-19. The chain joins TRBV24-1 to TRBJ2-1; tentatively, D is TRBD2 (7 bases). The sample consisted of peripheral blood. Here the CDR3 DNA reads TGTGCCACCAGTGATCCGAGGGAGGGGGACTCCTACAATGAGCAGTTCTTC. Protein: CATSDPREGDSYNEQFF.